This T cell receptor (beta chain) stems from a study of cytomegalovirus exposure and HLA in healthy donors. For the study at large: In a later analysis, the roughly 120 validation repertoires were reported to have used the same platform as the roughly 600 first-cohort repertoires.

Turning to this clone: Its antigen is as yet unknown.

Study observations and caveats: Cytomegalovirus association was assigned to over 150 TCR beta chains. TCR clusters originating in the first cohort tended to co-occur in the approximately 120 validation repertoires, according to a later analysis.

The CDR3 is 16 amino acids. V was pared by 4 bases and J by 5 bases, with 7 bases of the junction left unmatched. Germline CDR1 is SGHRS and CDR2 is YFSETQ. The method was immunoSEQ multiplex PCR; TCRdb's version includes in-frame clones alone and lacks a portion of them. The table lists under 200,000 clones, about 89% of them singletons. This receptor was identified in a woman younger than 35 in good health and CMV-seropositive. This chain connects TRBV5-1 to TRBJ2-5; 14 nucleotides match TRBD2. The sequenced sample consisted of PBMCs. The CDR3 DNA follows: TGCGCCAGCAGCCAGGGGACTAGCGGGAGTAGGGAGACCCAGTACTTC. Translating it yields CASSQGTSGSRETQYF.